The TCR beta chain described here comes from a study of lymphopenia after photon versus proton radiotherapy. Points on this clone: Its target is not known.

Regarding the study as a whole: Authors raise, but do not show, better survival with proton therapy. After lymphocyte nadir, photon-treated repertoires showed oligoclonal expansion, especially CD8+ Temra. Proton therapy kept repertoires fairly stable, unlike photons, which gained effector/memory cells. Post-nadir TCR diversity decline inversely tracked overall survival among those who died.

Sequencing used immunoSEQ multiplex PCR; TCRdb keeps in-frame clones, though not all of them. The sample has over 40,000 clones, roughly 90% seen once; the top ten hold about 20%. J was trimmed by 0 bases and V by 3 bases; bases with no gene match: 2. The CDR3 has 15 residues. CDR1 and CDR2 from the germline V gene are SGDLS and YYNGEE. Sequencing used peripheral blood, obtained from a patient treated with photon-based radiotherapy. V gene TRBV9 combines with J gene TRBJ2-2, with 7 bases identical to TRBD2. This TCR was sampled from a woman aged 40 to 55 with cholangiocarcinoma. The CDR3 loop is CASSASGSNTGELFF. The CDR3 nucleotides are TGTGCCAGCAGCGCTAGCGGTTCGAACACCGGGGAGCTGTTTTTT.